This T cell receptor (beta chain) was captured in a study of T cell responses to AZD1222 COVID-19 vaccine. CDR3 length equals 17 residues. Trimming cost V 1 base and J 8 bases, with 21 bases left between them. Germline loops: CDR1 LGHDT, CDR2 YNNKEL (reference sequence). Turning to this clone: The antigen is undetermined.

Study-level points and caveats: Among spike-specific TCRs, nearly half reportedly target unmutated variant regions.

Sequencing was performed with immunoSEQ multiplex PCR; in TCRdb, only in-frame clones are kept and a portion is missing. The sample consists of some 130,000 clones, approximately 90% of them appearing once. This TCR was recovered from an adult who received the AZD1222 COVID-19 vaccine. The source material was peripheral blood, sampled 28 days after the second AZD1222 dose. The chain has TRBV3-1 (or the pseudogene TRBV3-2) and TRBJ2-1; D may be TRBD2 (6 bases). The CDR3 region is CASSQGSTSGSADEQFF. For the CDR3, the DNA is TGTGCCAGCAGCCAAGGATCTACCAGCGGGTCGGCTGATGAGCAGTTCTTC.